The clone carrying this T cell receptor (beta chain) was seen a few times. From germline, CDR1 is DFQATT and CDR2 SNEGSKA (reference sequence). This CDR3 spans 15 amino acids. The V and J ends lost 3 bases and 9 bases, in that order; junction bases with no gene match: 13. Time point described: sample taken at primary tumor resection. Whole RNA, isolated from tumor, nontumor lung or frozen PBMC, was sequenced without prior sorting. The data derive from a study of spatial heterogeneity in lung cancer. Looking at the study overall: Detected beta-chain sequences consistently exceeded alpha-chain sequences.

TCRdb processed the 5' RACE reads anew with MiXCR; each CDR3 protein has one entry. The sample contains roughly 48,000 distinct CDR3 sequences, approximately 12% of which appear only once. The material sequenced was PBMCs, taken at surgery. This clonotype originated in a female donor with early-stage non-small cell lung cancer. The genes are TRBV20-1 and TRBJ2-1; 8 bases fit TRBD1. The chain's CDR3 is CSARTLQGVNREQFF. The CDR3 DNA sequence: TGCAGTGCTAGGACACTACAGGGGGTAAATCGTGAGCAGTTCTTC.